This T cell receptor beta chain stems from a study of OX40 agonist ivuxolimab in advanced cancers. Germline V gene data show CDR1 as SNHLY and CDR2 as FYNNEI. The CDR3 spans 15 residues. The germline V and J ends were trimmed by 3 bases and 3 bases, with 12 bases remaining between them. The data were produced by immunoSEQ multiplex PCR, yet TCRdb's version contains in-frame clones alone and is incomplete. Among 60,000 to 75,000 clones listed, 80% were seen once. This receptor was obtained from an adult with an advanced solid tumor such as melanoma, head and neck, liver or kidney cancer. The specimen was CD4+ or CD8+ T cells sorted from blood, collected in a trial of the OX40 agonist ivuxolimab. The chain is built from TRBV2 and TRBJ1-5; TRBD1 is a possible D gene (6 bases). The CDR3 reads CASSEGRGDNQPQHF. In DNA form, the CDR3 reads TGTGCCAGCAGTGAGGGCAGGGGCGACAATCAGCCCCAGCATTTT.